This TCR beta chain was found in a study of OX40 agonist ivuxolimab in advanced cancers. Overall study findings and caveats: Clones of CD4+ and CD8+ blood T cells grew by week 6 at doses of 0.1 to 3.0 mg/kg. Partial responders at 0.1-3.0 mg/kg showed near-lowest clonal expansion.

The repertoire was sequenced with immunoSEQ multiplex PCR; TCRdb's copy has only in-frame clones and lacks some. Of tens of thousands of clones listed, roughly 88% are singletons. For this clone: The target antigen is unknown.

Germline-derived CDR1 and CDR2 are MGHRA and YSYEKL. The CDR3 length is 14 residues. The V end lost 1 base, the J end lost 2 bases, and 6 bases lay between the germline ends. The sequence derives from an adult with an advanced solid tumor such as melanoma, head and neck, liver or kidney cancer. Sample: CD4+ or CD8+ T cells sorted from blood, taken in a trial of the OX40 agonist ivuxolimab. The chain has TRBV4-1 and TRBJ2-1; possible D gene TRBD2, 5 bases. The CDR3 loop is CASSQGGPYNEQFF. For the CDR3, the DNA is TGCGCCAGCAGCCAAGGCGGGCCCTACAATGAGCAGTTCTTC.